This T cell receptor (beta chain) was sequenced in a study of identical twins. Study results and caveats: Instead of following the same donors, the conclusions were based on cross-sectional statistical analysis. Shared out-of-frame alpha sequences (those common to twins) showed excess low generation probability.

This clonotype was picked up many times. Its antigen is still unknown. A single record per CDR3 protein comes from TCRdb applying MiXCR to the 5' RACE reads. The repertoire holds some 790,000 distinct CDR3 sequences, with over 15% as singletons. CDR3 size: 12 residues. Trimming stripped 5 bases from V and 5 bases from J, with 7 bases between. In addition, the sample was reused for a study of T cells expressing NK-cell markers. As that report states: The CD3+CD56-NKG2C+ fraction of a handful of donors was likewise dominated by these clonotypes. Certain NKG2C+ T cell clones were expanded, and their HCMV specificity remained unclear.

The chain has TRBV12-3 or TRBV12-4 and TRBJ1-5; D unresolved. The receptor was derived from a young woman in good health. The material sequenced was PBMCs. In DNA, the CDR3 is TGTGCCAGCAGTCCCCCCCATCAGCCCCAGCATTTT. It specifies CASSPPHQPQHF.